The 7 T cell receptor beta chains in this list originate from one sample, sequenced in a study of HIV-infected patients and healthy controls. All unsorted peripheral T cells were captured because whole blood was used without fractionation. Reverse transcription used about 500 ng RNA and constant-region primers for alpha and beta. Each of the alpha and beta chains got its own library through chain-specific third strand synthesis with indices. TCRdb reprocessed the 5' RACE reads via MiXCR and lists one record per CDR3 protein. The sample has fewer than 15,000 distinct CDR3 sequences, approximately 11% seen once; the top ten hold about 6.9%. Material: blood. These receptors were collected from an adult in good health.

By share of the sample, this clonotype is medium-sized. V is TRBV5-1 and J is TRBJ1-1; weak D call: TRBD1 (5 bases). The germline V gene encodes CDR1 SGHRS and CDR2 YFSETQ. The CDR3 covers 15 residues. V lost 0 bases, J lost 1 base, and 10 bases lay in between. The CDR3 DNA reads TGCGCCAGCAGCTTGGTTGGGGGAGCGAACACTGAAGCTTTCTTT. Translation gives CASSLVGGANTEAFF.

In its sample, this clonotype was seen many times. The gene calls are TRBV2 and TRBJ1-2; the D gene is possibly TRBD1 (6 bases). Trimming pared 1 base from V and 4 bases from J, leaving 13 bases between. This CDR3 contains 15 residues. Per germline, CDR1 SNHLY and CDR2 FYNNEI. CDR3 sequence (DNA): TGTGCCAGCAGTGAAGAGACAGGATTTCCCTATGGCTACACCTTC. This sequence encodes CASSEETGFPYGYTF.

This clonotype was observed a few times. This chain links TRBV5-5 with TRBJ2-5; 8 nucleotides agree with TRBD1. CDR3 size: 15 residues. V gave up 6 bases and J gave up 4 bases; unmatched junction bases: 11. Germline loops: CDR1 SGHKS, CDR2 YYEKEE (reference sequence). The CDR3 DNA is TGTGCCAGCACCCCGAACAGGGGGGAGTTAGAGACCCAGTACTTC. Its translation is CASTPNRGELETQYF.

This clonotype was counted ten times or more. The chain couples TRBV3-1 to TRBJ1-6; D not resolved. Trimming took off 0 bases at V and 8 bases at J, with 11 bases between the two ends. This CDR3 is built from 15 residues. CDR1 and CDR2 (germline): LGHDT, YNNKEL (reference sequence). The CDR3 sequence: CASSQDGVIDSPLHF. The CDR3 DNA sequence: TGTGCCAGCAGCCAAGATGGAGTGATCGATTCACCCCTCCACTTT.

The V and J genes are TRBV18 and TRBJ2-3; D call uncertain. V was cut by 0 bases and J by 6 bases, with 7 bases left in between. Germline V gene lookup returns CDR1 KGHSH and CDR2 LQKENI. The CDR3 has 13 amino acids. The CDR3 DNA reads TGTGCCAGCTCACCACCGCCCCCGGATACGCAGTATTTT. Translating gives CASSPPPPDTQYF.

In this sample, this clonotype turned up many times. This chain joins TRBV4-1 and TRBJ2-3; D is ambiguous. Germline V gene sequence: CDR1 MGHRA, CDR2 YSYEKL. V was trimmed by 0 bases and J by 2 bases, leaving 12 bases between them. The CDR3 runs to 16 residues. Here the CDR3 reads CASSQDNSQNTDTQYF. CDR3 nucleotide sequence: TGCGCCAGCAGCCAAGATAACTCCCAGAACACAGATACGCAGTATTTT.

The gene calls are TRBV18 and TRBJ2-1; D gene ambiguous. This CDR3 spans 13 amino acids. Deletions cut 0 bases from V and 7 bases from J, with 7 bases between. Germline CDR1 and CDR2: KGHSH and LQKENI. CDR3: CASSPPEINEQFF. In DNA form, the CDR3 reads TGTGCCAGCTCACCACCGGAAATTAATGAGCAGTTCTTC.